One and the same sample provided the 9 T cell receptor beta chains below, sequenced in a study of T cells in Graves' hyperthyroidism and ophthalmopathy. Amplification of TCR beta CDR3 regions used RNA as the template. With the HTBI primer set, the TCR CDR3 went through a first round of RT-PCR. One entry per CDR3 protein results from TCRdb running MiXCR on the multiplex PCR reads. In the table there are a few hundred thousand distinct CDR3 sequences, 15% to 19% of which are singletons. The specimen was blood. Source of these receptors: a woman in her 30s with Graves' hyperthyroidism.

This clonotype was counted many times. The chain recombines TRBV29-1 with TRBJ1-2; possibly TRBD1 for D (5 bases). V was trimmed by 4 bases and J by 3 bases, leaving 6 bases between them. The CDR3 length is 11 residues. Per the germline V gene, CDR1 is SQVTM and CDR2 is ANQGSEA. Here the CDR3 reads CSVGGDYGYTF. The DNA for the CDR3 is TGCAGCGTTGGGGGGGACTATGGCTACACCTTC.

This clonotype has only a few counts. The chain employs TRBV19 and TRBJ1-1; no firm D call. Per the germline V gene, CDR1 is LNHDA and CDR2 is SQIVND (reference sequence). Trimming left V 4 bases short and J 3 bases short, with 12 bases between. The CDR3 extends over 14 amino acids. The CDR3 here is CASSTGSEDTEAFF. CDR3 sequence (DNA): TGTGCCAGTAGTACCGGGTCCGAGGACACTGAAGCTTTCTTT.

This clonotype has a count of ten or more. This chain joins TRBV12-3 or TRBV12-4 and TRBJ1-1; TRBD1 is a possible D gene (6 bases). The CDR3 is 13 amino acids. V was clipped by 5 bases and J by 5 bases, with 12 bases between them. CDR3 sequence reads: CASSARGKTEAFF. CDR3 sequence (DNA): TGTGCCAGCAGTGCTAGGGGGAAAACTGAAGCTTTCTTT.

This clonotype was detected ten times or more. The genes are TRBV28 and TRBJ1-2; tentatively, D is TRBD1 (6 bases). The V end lost 5 bases, the J end lost 7 bases, and 20 bases lay between the germline ends. CDR3 length: 15 residues. Germline CDR1 and CDR2: MDHEN and SYDVKM. CDR3 amino acids: CASSTQGPISIGYTF. CDR3 sequence (DNA): TGTGCCAGCAGTACCCAGGGGCCCATTAGCATTGGCTACACCTTC.

This clonotype was found once. A much larger clone is a single base away; this may be a read error. J is TRBJ2-1 and V is TRBV6-2 or TRBV6-3; D perhaps matches TRBD2 (5 bases). From germline, CDR1 is MNHEY and CDR2 SVGEGT. With 2 bases removed from V and 2 bases from J, the gap between germline ends came to 22 bases. CDR3 size: 19 residues. The CDR3 bases are TGTGCCAGCAGTTACCTCTCGCTAGTGGGAGATCGCCCCTACAATGAGCAGTTCTTC. Residues: CASSYLSLVGDRPYNEQFF.

This clonotype was seen more than once but under ten times. Possible read error: a much larger clone is one base away. This chain connects TRBV7-2 to TRBJ2-7, with 7 bases identical to TRBD2. The germline CDR1 and CDR2 sequences are SGHTA and FQGNSA. This CDR3 is 17 amino acids long. J lost 1 base, V lost 4 bases, and 13 bases had no gene match. The chain's CDR3 is CASSYPGGGLLSYEQYF. DNA for the CDR3: TGTGCCAGCAGCTACCCTGGTGGGGGACTATTGTCCTACGAGCAGTACTTC.

This clonotype was detected many times. The V and J genes are TRBV27 and TRBJ2-1; a weak D match, TRBD1 (6 bases). V was shortened by 3 bases and J by 13 bases, with 13 bases between the two germline ends. The CDR3 extends over 12 amino acids. Germline CDR1 reads MNHEY; CDR2 reads SMNVEV (reference sequence). The DNA for the CDR3 is TGTGCCAGCAGTTTCACGACAGGACTTCAGTTCTTC. Amino acid sequence: CASSFTTGLQFF.

The rearrangement links TRBV24-1 to TRBJ2-1, with D possibly TRBD2 on 5 matching bases. Germline CDR1 and CDR2: KGHDR and SFDVKD. Trimming removed 0 bases from V and 0 bases from J, with 8 bases in between. There are 16 residues in the CDR3. The CDR3 DNA reads as TGTGCCACCAGTGATTTGCCGGGGTACTCCTACAATGAGCAGTTCTTC. Its protein product is CATSDLPGYSYNEQFF.

This chain links TRBV19 with TRBJ2-1, with D possibly being TRBD2 (5 bases). CDR3 length: 12 amino acids. CDR1 is LNHDA and CDR2 is SQIVND in the germline V gene (reference sequence). V gave up 3 bases and J gave up 9 bases, with 9 bases separating them. The CDR3 DNA reads as TGTGCCAGTAGTATTCTGGCGGGTGAGCAGTTCTTC. Encoded protein: CASSILAGEQFF.